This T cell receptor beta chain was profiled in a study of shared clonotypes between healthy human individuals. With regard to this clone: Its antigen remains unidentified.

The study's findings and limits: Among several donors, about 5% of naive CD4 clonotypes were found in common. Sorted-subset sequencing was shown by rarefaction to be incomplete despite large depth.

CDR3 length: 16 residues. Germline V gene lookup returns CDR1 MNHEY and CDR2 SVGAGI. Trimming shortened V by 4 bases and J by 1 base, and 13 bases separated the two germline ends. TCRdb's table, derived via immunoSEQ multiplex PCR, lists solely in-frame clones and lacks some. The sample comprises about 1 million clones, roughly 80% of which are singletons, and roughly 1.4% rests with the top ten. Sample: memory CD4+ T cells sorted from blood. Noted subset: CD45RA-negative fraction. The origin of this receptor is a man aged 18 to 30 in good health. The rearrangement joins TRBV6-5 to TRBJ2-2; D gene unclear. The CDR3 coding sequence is TGTGCCAGCAGTTTGAATGGTCCTAAGAACACCGGGGAGCTGTTTTTT. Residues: CASSLNGPKNTGELFF.